Listed below are T cell receptor beta chains from one sample, sequenced in a study of cytomegalovirus exposure and HLA in healthy donors. Data came from immunoSEQ multiplex PCR; TCRdb stores just in-frame clones and leaves some out. The table has 150,000 to 200,000 clones, around 77% seen once; the top ten hold 1.5% to 2%. Material: PBMCs. Source of these receptors: a woman aged 25 to 45 in good health and CMV-seronegative. Each CDR3 is given with its conserved first and last residue. The D gene is left open where the match is weak. Clone size is given for some rows only: seen once, a few or many times, or a class if the clone is expanded.

V gene: TRBV5-1; clone size: -; D gene: -; J gene: TRBJ2-5; CDR3 protein: CASSLFEDQETQYF; CDR3 DNA: TGCGCCAGCAGCTTGTTTGAGGATCAAGAGACCCAGTACTTC
V gene: TRBV27; clone size: -; D gene: TRBD1; J gene: TRBJ1-2; CDR3 protein: CASSPSWDRGRANYGYTF; CDR3 DNA: TGTGCCAGCAGTCCTAGTTGGGACAGGGGAAGGGCTAACTATGGCTACACCTTC
V gene: TRBV6-1; clone size: -; D gene: TRBD1; J gene: TRBJ2-7; CDR3 protein: CASRRTGAGNEQYF; CDR3 DNA: TGTGCCAGCAGGAGGACAGGCGCAGGGAACGAGCAGTACTTC
V gene: TRBV4-1; clone size: -; D gene: -; J gene: TRBJ2-3; CDR3 protein: CASSQDVATDTQYF; CDR3 DNA: TGCGCCAGCAGCCAAGATGTGGCAACAGATACGCAGTATTTT
V gene: TRBV10-3; clone size: -; D gene: -; J gene: TRBJ1-1; CDR3 protein: CATRIGGPNTEAFF; CDR3 DNA: TGTGCCACCCGTATAGGGGGACCGAACACTGAAGCTTTCTTT
V gene: TRBV5-1; clone size: -; D gene: TRBD1; J gene: TRBJ2-2; CDR3 protein: CASSLGQGAFGELFF; CDR3 DNA: TGCGCCAGCAGCTTGGGACAGGGGGCTTTCGGGGAGCTGTTTTTT
V gene: TRBV29-1; clone size: once; D gene: -; J gene: TRBJ1-1; CDR3 protein: CSVAMNTEAFF; CDR3 DNA: TGCAGCGTTGCTATGAACACTGAAGCTTTCTTT
V gene: TRBV5-1; clone size: once; D gene: -; J gene: TRBJ1-1; CDR3 protein: CASSPSSPELTEAFF; CDR3 DNA: TGCGCCAGCAGCCCCTCGTCGCCTGAACTCACTGAAGCTTTCTTT
V gene: TRBV6-5; clone size: -; D gene: TRBD1; J gene: TRBJ2-2; CDR3 protein: CASSDRANTGELFF; CDR3 DNA: TGTGCCAGCAGCGACAGGGCTAACACCGGGGAGCTGTTTTTT
V gene: TRBV9; clone size: -; D gene: -; J gene: TRBJ1-3; CDR3 protein: CASSPFAGTPSSGNTIYF; CDR3 DNA: TGTGCCAGCAGCCCCTTCGCCGGGACACCCAGCTCTGGAAACACCATATATTTT
V gene: TRBV5-6; clone size: -; D gene: TRBD2; J gene: TRBJ2-1; CDR3 protein: CASSLVLAGALYIGNEQFF; CDR3 DNA: TGTGCCAGCAGCTTGGTCCTAGCGGGGGCCCTTTATATAGGCAATGAGCAGTTCTTC
V gene: TRBV10-3; clone size: few; D gene: TRBD1; J gene: TRBJ2-7; CDR3 protein: CAISEPAGTVYEQYF; CDR3 DNA: TGTGCCATCAGTGAGCCGGCCGGGACAGTTTACGAGCAGTACTTC
V gene: TRBV11-2; clone size: -; D gene: -; J gene: TRBJ2-5; CDR3 protein: CASSPGTQETQYF; CDR3 DNA: TGTGCCAGCAGCCCAGGAACCCAAGAGACCCAGTACTTC
V gene: TRBV20-1; clone size: -; D gene: -; J gene: TRBJ1-2; CDR3 protein: CSARAGYGYTF; CDR3 DNA: TGCAGTGCTAGAGCGGGTTACGGCTACACCTTC
V gene: TRBV29-1; clone size: -; D gene: TRBD1; J gene: TRBJ1-1; CDR3 protein: CSVGDRGNTEAFF; CDR3 DNA: TGCAGCGTTGGGGACAGGGGGAACACTGAAGCTTTCTTT
V gene: TRBV7-9; clone size: -; D gene: -; J gene: TRBJ1-2; CDR3 protein: CASSEQVFHTF; CDR3 DNA: TGTGCCAGCAGCGAACAGGTTTTCCACACCTTC
V gene: TRBV5-1; clone size: -; D gene: -; J gene: TRBJ2-7; CDR3 protein: CASSLHAGTYEQYF; CDR3 DNA: TGCGCCAGCAGCTTGCACGCGGGGACGTACGAGCAGTACTTC
V gene: TRBV2; clone size: -; D gene: TRBD1; J gene: TRBJ1-5; CDR3 protein: CASSDEGQGQPQHF; CDR3 DNA: TGTGCCAGCAGTGACGAGGGACAGGGACAGCCCCAGCATTTT
V gene: TRBV15; clone size: -; D gene: TRBD2; J gene: TRBJ2-1; CDR3 protein: CATSRVQLAGYNEQFF; CDR3 DNA: TGTGCCACCAGCAGAGTACAACTAGCGGGGTACAATGAGCAGTTCTTC
V gene: TRBV27; clone size: few; D gene: -; J gene: TRBJ1-6; CDR3 protein: CASSLYPPRENNSPLHF; CDR3 DNA: TGTGCCAGCAGTTTATATCCCCCACGGGAGAATAATTCACCCCTCCACTTT
V gene: TRBV6-6; clone size: -; D gene: TRBD2; J gene: TRBJ2-3; CDR3 protein: CASSGTSGGATDTQYF; CDR3 DNA: TGTGCCAGCAGTGGAACTAGCGGGGGGGCAACAGATACGCAGTATTTT
V gene: TRBV7-2; clone size: -; D gene: -; J gene: TRBJ2-2; CDR3 protein: CASSLDGIYAGELFF; CDR3 DNA: TGTGCCAGCAGCTTAGACGGGATCTACGCCGGGGAGCTGTTTTTT
V gene: TRBV6-5; clone size: -; D gene: TRBD1; J gene: TRBJ1-6; CDR3 protein: CASSYLDRRSPLHF; CDR3 DNA: TGTGCCAGCAGTTACCTGGACAGGAGGTCACCCCTCCACTTT
V gene: TRBV5-5; clone size: -; D gene: -; J gene: TRBJ1-1; CDR3 protein: CASSLLGQNTEAFF; CDR3 DNA: TGTGCCAGCAGCTTGTTGGGCCAGAACACTGAAGCTTTCTTT
V gene: TRBV27; clone size: many; D gene: TRBD1; J gene: TRBJ1-5; CDR3 protein: CASSSGQGALQPQHF; CDR3 DNA: TGTGCCAGCAGCTCGGGACAGGGGGCGCTTCAGCCCCAGCATTTT
V gene: TRBV6-5; clone size: -; D gene: -; J gene: TRBJ2-3; CDR3 protein: CASRPGSGATDTQYF; CDR3 DNA: TGTGCCAGCAGACCCGGTTCTGGGGCCACAGATACGCAGTATTTT
V gene: TRBV2; clone size: few; D gene: -; J gene: TRBJ1-5; CDR3 protein: CASSAHRVGNQPQHF; CDR3 DNA: TGTGCCAGCAGTGCCCACAGGGTTGGCAATCAGCCCCAGCATTTT
V gene: TRBV5-4; clone size: -; D gene: TRBD1; J gene: TRBJ1-1; CDR3 protein: CASSPGTVPRNTEAFF; CDR3 DNA: TGTGCCAGCAGCCCCGGGACAGTACCGAGGAACACTGAAGCTTTCTTT
V gene: TRBV7-2; clone size: -; D gene: TRBD2; J gene: TRBJ2-7; CDR3 protein: CASSPRTSGRDF; CDR3 DNA: TGTGCCAGCAGCCCCAGGACTAGCGGGAGGGACTTC
V gene: TRBV5-1; clone size: -; D gene: -; J gene: TRBJ2-5; CDR3 protein: CASCEMSVKETQYF; CDR3 DNA: TGCGCCAGCTGCGAGATGTCGGTGAAGGAGACCCAGTACTTC
V gene: TRBV29-1; clone size: few; D gene: -; J gene: TRBJ1-1; CDR3 protein: CSVDLGRLGAEAFF; CDR3 DNA: TGCAGCGTGGATCTAGGGAGGTTGGGCGCTGAAGCTTTCTTT
V gene: TRBV14; clone size: -; D gene: TRBD1; J gene: TRBJ1-2; CDR3 protein: CASSQGGQGGGYTF; CDR3 DNA: TGTGCCAGCAGCCAAGGGGGACAGGGTGGCGGTTACACCTTC
V gene: TRBV28; clone size: -; D gene: TRBD1; J gene: TRBJ1-2; CDR3 protein: CASKLQGAVGYTF; CDR3 DNA: TGTGCCAGCAAGCTACAGGGGGCCGTGGGCTACACCTTC
V gene: TRBV29-1; clone size: -; D gene: TRBD2; J gene: TRBJ2-5; CDR3 protein: CSVDGVEGGREETQYF; CDR3 DNA: TGCAGCGTTGATGGGGTTGAGGGCGGGAGGGAAGAGACCCAGTACTTC
V gene: TRBV4-2; clone size: -; D gene: -; J gene: TRBJ1-2; CDR3 protein: CASSQEVSGQGGYTF; CDR3 DNA: TGTGCCAGCAGCCAAGAGGTTTCCGGACAAGGGGGCTACACCTTC
V gene: TRBV11-1; clone size: -; D gene: TRBD2; J gene: TRBJ2-7; CDR3 protein: CASSFSGGNHEQYF; CDR3 DNA: TGTGCCAGCAGCTTTAGCGGGGGGAATCACGAGCAGTACTTC
V gene: TRBV28; clone size: -; D gene: -; J gene: TRBJ1-5; CDR3 protein: CASRFGVSNQPQHF; CDR3 DNA: TGTGCCAGCAGGTTCGGGGTGAGCAATCAGCCCCAGCATTTT
V gene: TRBV19; clone size: few; D gene: -; J gene: TRBJ2-2; CDR3 protein: CASSIDLGTPGELFF; CDR3 DNA: TGTGCCAGTAGTATAGATCTAGGGACTCCCGGGGAGCTGTTTTTT
V gene: TRBV4-2; clone size: once; D gene: -; J gene: TRBJ1-2; CDR3 protein: CASSQAAGFLANYGYPF; CDR3 DNA: TGTGCCAGCAGCCAAGCGGCAGGGTTTTTGGCGAACTATGGCTACCCCTTC
V gene: TRBV5-4; clone size: -; D gene: TRBD1; J gene: TRBJ1-2; CDR3 protein: CASSSWDSINYGYTF; CDR3 DNA: TGTGCCAGCAGCTCCTGGGACAGCATAAACTATGGCTACACCTTC
V gene: TRBV4-2; clone size: few; D gene: TRBD1; J gene: TRBJ1-5; CDR3 protein: CASSRGQGGQPQHF; CDR3 DNA: TGTGCCAGCAGCCGTGGACAGGGAGGGCAGCCCCAGCATTTT
V gene: TRBV9; clone size: few; D gene: TRBD1; J gene: TRBJ2-3; CDR3 protein: CASSAGGVADTQYF; CDR3 DNA: TGTGCCAGCAGTGCAGGGGGCGTCGCAGATACGCAGTATTTT
V gene: TRBV14; clone size: few; D gene: -; J gene: TRBJ2-2; CDR3 protein: CASSQEKGGGEAGELFF; CDR3 DNA: TGTGCCAGCAGCCAAGAAAAGGGAGGTGGGGAGGCCGGGGAGCTGTTTTTT
V gene: TRBV9; clone size: -; D gene: -; J gene: TRBJ1-5; CDR3 protein: CASRAGVGNQPQHF; CDR3 DNA: TGTGCCAGCAGGGCAGGGGTAGGGAATCAGCCCCAGCATTTT
V gene: TRBV9; clone size: -; D gene: TRBD2; J gene: TRBJ2-1; CDR3 protein: CASSVASGQYNEQFF; CDR3 DNA: TGTGCCAGCAGCGTGGCTAGCGGGCAATACAATGAGCAGTTCTTC
V gene: TRBV29-1; clone size: -; D gene: -; J gene: TRBJ1-1; CDR3 protein: CSVESTANTEAFF; CDR3 DNA: TGCAGCGTTGAATCAACAGCGAACACTGAAGCTTTCTTT